This TCR beta chain is from a study of shared clonotypes between healthy human individuals (dated by TCRdb to 2018 to 2021). About the full investigation: A couple of women and a few men aged 18 to 49 years were included in the cohort. Between about 0.94 and 8.9 billion PBMCs per donor were obtained by leukapheresis. For each donor, three plates each were used for CD4 naive and CD4 memory, two plates were used for CD8 naive, and one plate was used for CD8 memory. Different laboratories and diverse techniques were used to prepare libraries and sequence TCR repertoires, to increase sequencing depth and limit assay-specific biases. To estimate repertoire size and how much clonotypes are shared between individuals, the study performed deep sequencing of blood TCR repertoires from about five healthy adults. Beyond this particular receptor, the publication reports: Sampling was restricted to blood, and TCR repertoires in tissue are likely to differ from TCR repertoires in blood. When a handful of donors were compared, the shared fraction of clonotypes was 5% to 6.5% for naive CD4, around 3.6% for naive CD8, roughly 2.5% for memory CD4, and 0.4% for memory CD8. The genetic and exposure-history diversity represented was limited by the small number of donors. Incomplete sequencing was indicated by rarefaction of sorted-subset datasets, despite the large sequencing depth. Clonotypes shared by all four sorted-subset donors showed higher generation probabilities than non-shared clonotypes. Larger estimated clonotype richness was generally found for naive subsets than for memory subsets. Based on pairwise subsampling, the degree of clonotype sharing among donors was expected to be affected by sequencing depth.

Using the deep immunoSEQ assay, TCR CDR3 regions were amplified from genomic DNA by multiplex PCR. Genomic DNA extracted from each cell subset was distributed evenly over all wells of several immunoSEQ 96-well plates, and each plate served as one replicate. For sorted subsets, approximately 190 ng genomic DNA, equal to tens of thousands of T cell genomes, was loaded into each replicate PCR. Purified libraries were measured with a Qubit 3.0 fluorometer, size-checked on a Bioanalyzer 2100, and measured again with the KAPA Library Quantification kit. Every immunoSEQ 96-well plate was sequenced on a dedicated single-read 150-cycle Illumina NextSeq 550 flow cell. As for the original processing: Because only junctional sequences without quality scores were contained in the immunoSEQ output, filtering matching that applied to full-length reads could not be performed. To assign V/J genes and CDR3, sequences were annotated against IMGT germline references using PyIR, a Python wrapper for IgBLAST v1.9. Reads with weak V/J assignments (E-value above 1e-6), missing CDR3, stop codons, out-of-frame junctions, or ambiguous translated residues were removed. V3J clonotypes were defined as sequences sharing an identical inferred V gene, J gene, and CDR3 amino acid sequence. To compute the percentage overlap between repertoires, the number of shared unique clonotypes was divided by the size of the smaller repertoire. Richness of each repertoire was evaluated using RTK rarefaction, the Chao1 estimator, and Recon v2.1 estimates of unobserved clonotypes. Generation probabilities were computed with OLGA for all TCRbeta clonotypes obtained by the gDNA method from several donors. Drawn from immuneACCESS, this table holds only the in-frame rearrangements with V and J called that TCRdb kept. Clones are partly lost; checked studies trace under half to an unresolved V gene and leave the rest unexplained. For V, J and clone size, that table is used; D and trimming come from the DNA. The sample profile shows roughly 850,000 clones; 96% of them were found once. Together, the top ten hold about 0.25% of the sample.

CDR1 and CDR2 are read off the germline V gene as MNHEY and SVGAGI. Trimming at the junction amounts to 6 bases on V and 4 bases on J, and the germline ends lie 9 bases apart. From the cysteine through the phenylalanine, the CDR3 covers 12 amino acids. CDR3 DNA is the only sequence kept; it has 36 bases, read in frame from the first base. With regard to this clone: The antigen it recognizes is unknown. No qualities accompany the bases; no much larger clone lies one base away.

CD8 naive samples consisted of CD45RO-negative cells that were positively selected for CCR7, yielding a CD45RA+CCR7+ population without TemRA cells. The donors were healthy, HIV-negative adults who had no recently reported acute infections or vaccinations. Every donor was a Caucasian adult living in Nashville, Tennessee, USA. After blood collection by leukapheresis, PBMCs were isolated using Ficoll-Histopaque density gradient centrifugation and then cryopreserved in the vapor phase of liquid nitrogen. Purity and quantity of every magnetically sorted T cell population were checked by analytical flow cytometry. Genomic DNA was isolated from each sorted fraction and quantified by UV absorbance on a Nanodrop 2000c.

This TCR came from a man aged 25-45 years in good health. Sequenced: naive CD8+ T cells sorted from blood. According to the study, the label for this sample's cell subset or site signals: CD45RA+CCR7+. The sequence is built from TRBV6-5 and TRBJ2-5; the best D guess is TRBD2, with 5 bases matching. CDR3 protein: CASSRELETQYF. The DNA is as follows: TGTGCCAGCAGCCGGGAATTAGAGACCCAGTACTTC.